Reported below is one T cell receptor (beta chain). Its antigen has not been determined. No base-level quality is on record; no much larger clone is a single base apart. This sample is part of a study of regulatory T cells in long-lasting Graves disease (dated by TCRdb to the early 2020s). About the investigation overall: Persistent Graves' disease was defined as antithyroid drug treatment for over 5 years with persistently positive TSH receptor autoantibodies. The study was registered as a clinical trial and conducted in China. TCR sequencing covered some 13 persistent and roughly 20 newly diagnosed Graves' disease patients, around 35 samples in total. Persistent Graves' disease patients were compared with newly diagnosed Graves' disease patients by peripheral blood TCR sequencing and RNA sequencing. Persistent Graves' disease patients in the clinical cohort had taken antithyroid drugs for roughly ten years on average. What the work shows at the level of the full study, not this receptor alone: The study examined only peripheral blood because the primary lesion, thyroid tissue, could not be accessed. The authors acknowledged the small sample size as a limitation that may reduce accuracy. Compared with newly diagnosed patients, persistent Graves' disease patients had lower TCR Shannon entropy and fewer highly expanded clones, which suggests clonal expansion. TRBV28, TRBJ1-2 and TRBJ2-5 were preferentially used in persistent disease, while TRBV20-1 and TRBJ2-1 were favored in newly diagnosed disease. Persistent patients shared more public clonotypes among themselves (2,741) than newly diagnosed patients did (approximately 970). Only the TCR beta chain was sequenced and analyzed.

The label giving this sample's time point can be read as: persistent/refractory GD, antithyroid drugs over 5 years with positive TRAb. RNA was extracted from PBMCs in TRIzol for both TCR sequencing and RNA sequencing. The diagnosis of Graves' disease followed American Thyroid Association guidelines. Patients for the study were recruited at an endocrinology department in Xi'an, China. Each patient gave approximately 9 milliliters of peripheral blood, collected in an EDTA anticoagulant tube. Ficoll Paque Plus density gradient separation was used to isolate PBMCs, and no further T cell sorting was performed. An Agilent 2100 Bioanalyzer and agarose gel were used to check RNA quality, and a NanoDrop 2000 was used to measure RNA concentration. The cysteine opens and the phenylalanine closes a CDR3 of 14 amino acids. This entry keeps only the CDR3 DNA: 42 bases, framed from base 1. V lost 2 bases and J lost 7 bases; the stretch between them is 9 bases long.

The library was generated by multiplex PCR. This sample was sequenced with an Illumina HiSeq 4000. CDR3 regions were amplified by Arm-PCR with iRepertoire HTBI primers to construct TCR beta libraries. Before sequencing, the PCR products underwent gel purification. Concerning the study's data processing: Gene usage analysis of CDR3 amino acid clonotypes used the 62 TRBV and some 15 TRBJ segments found across samples. Filtered high-quality paired reads were merged into contigs using COPE and FqMerger. BLAST was used to align contigs to IMGT TRBV, TRBD and TRBJ reference genes, and CDR3 was defined according to IMGT. Clonotypes above 0.1% frequency were classified as highly expanded clones. Shannon entropy served as the measure of repertoire diversity, while the Gini coefficient captured V-J evenness. Clonotypes shared by more than one individual were considered public. In TCRdb, the public reads were trimmed at Q25 with fastp and aligned with MiXCR, with productive beta chains retained. Rows are unified per CDR3 protein, each entry keeping the most common DNA and genes. These V and J calls rely on TCRdb rather than the paper's analysis. Present in this sample are approximately 360,000 distinct CDR3 sequences, around 23% of which were seen just once. The biggest ten clones account for about 29% of the sample.

The chain is encoded by TRBV12-3 or TRBV12-4 joined to TRBJ1-6, with the D gene not confidently named. The clonotype comes from a middle-aged woman with Graves disease. Donor details come from another sample of the same person, matched by shared clones. This sample comprised peripheral blood mononuclear cells (PBMCs), obtained when the disease was refractory, from a patient treated with antithyroid drugs. The DNA reads as follows: TGTGCCAGCAGTTTATTCGGGGAAAATTCACCCCTCCACTTT. Its amino acids are CASSLFGENSPLHF.